This TCR beta chain is from a study of spatial heterogeneity in lung cancer. TCRdb re-analysed the 5' RACE reads in MiXCR, keeping a single row per CDR3 protein. The data show around 110,000 distinct CDR3 sequences, 12% seen once. As for time point: blood at routine non-recurrence follow-up after resection. Extraction of whole RNA from tumor, nontumor lung or frozen PBMC preceded unsorted sequencing. Trimming left V 2 bases short and J 4 bases short, with 11 bases between. Germline-derived CDR1 and CDR2 are SGHTA and FQGTGA. The CDR3 contains 15 residues. The chain links TRBV7-3 to TRBJ2-2, with D perhaps being TRBD1 or TRBD2 (5 bases each). The receptor's source is a male donor with early-stage non-small cell lung cancer. Specimen: PBMCs, collected at follow-up. CDR3 coding DNA: TGTGCCAGCAGCTTACTGGGACGATCCACCGGGGAGCTGTTTTTT. It is translated as CASSLLGRSTGELFF.